The 19 T cell receptor beta chains below come from one sample, sequenced in a study of PD-L1 blockade in urothelial cancer. Clones were sequenced by immunoSEQ multiplex PCR, and TCRdb holds only the in-frame ones, with some missing. The top ten clones hold around 9.5% of a sample with 75,000 to 90,000 clones, over 80% of them seen once. Sequencing used PBMCs, obtained around atezolizumab (anti-PD-L1) treatment. The receptors shown here come from a man aged 65 to 79 with urothelial cancer.

The genes are TRBV18 and TRBJ1-3; D is possibly TRBD1 (5 bases). CDR1 is KGHSH, CDR2 LQKENI, per germline. The CDR3 loop spans 15 amino acids. V was pared by 0 bases and J by 2 bases, with 8 bases between. CDR3 bases: TGTGCCAGCTCACCACCATCAGGGCCTGGAAACACCATATATTTT. It is translated as CASSPPSGPGNTIYF.

The chain employs TRBV11-2 and TRBJ1-3; TRBD1 is a possible D gene (5 bases). Germline V gene sequence: CDR1 SGHAT, CDR2 FQNNGV. This CDR3 has 16 residues. V dropped 0 bases and J dropped 0 bases, with 9 bases sitting between them. For the CDR3, the DNA is TGTGCCAGCAGCTTAGATCAGGGCTACTCTGGAAACACCATATATTTT. Amino acid sequence: CASSLDQGYSGNTIYF.

This chain links TRBV5-6 with TRBJ2-7; 7 bases match TRBD1. V trimming: 4 bases; J trimming: 5 bases; junction bases outside the gene matches: 6. Germline V gene sequence: CDR1 SGHDT, CDR2 YYEEEE. This CDR3 has 13 residues. In nucleotides, the CDR3 is TGTGCCAGCAGCCCGACAGGGTGGGACGAGCAGTACTTC. This encodes CASSPTGWDEQYF.

This clone was counted once. The CDR3 loop is CASTPSGEYNEQFF. The CDR3 nucleotides read TGTGCCAGCACCCCCAGCGGGGAATACAATGAGCAGTTCTTC. V gene TRBV6-1 combines with J gene TRBJ2-1; 7 nucleotides line up with TRBD2. J gave up 4 bases and V 7 bases, and 7 bases lay outside the gene matches. Per germline, CDR1 MNHNS and CDR2 SASEGT. The CDR3 length is 14 residues.

The rearrangement uses TRBV6-5 and TRBJ2-1, with TRBD2 matching over 13 bases. J was trimmed by 7 bases and V by 2 bases; bases with no gene match: 2. This CDR3 contains 15 residues. The germline gives CDR1 MNHEY, CDR2 SVGAGI. The CDR3 nucleotides are TGTGCCAGCAGTTACGGGACTAGCGGGAAAAATGAGCAGTTCTTC. It encodes CASSYGTSGKNEQFF.

Ten or more counts support this clone. The gene calls are TRBV7-9 and TRBJ2-1, with D tentatively TRBD1 (5 bases). The germline V and J ends were trimmed by 4 bases and 8 bases, with 9 bases remaining between them. CDR1 and CDR2 from the germline V gene are SEHNR and FQNEAQ (reference sequence). There are 12 residues in the CDR3. The CDR3 region is CASSSGHDEQFF. CDR3 nucleotides: TGTGCCAGCAGCTCCGGACACGATGAGCAGTTCTTC.

The chain links TRBV14 to TRBJ2-1; 10 bases line up with TRBD2. Per germline, CDR1 SGHDN and CDR2 FVKESK. This CDR3 contains 15 residues. V shed 6 bases, J shed 5 bases, and the junction held 7 bases outside the gene matches. CDR3 sequence (DNA): TGTGCCAGCAGGGGTAGCGGGGGGCCGAACAATGAGCAGTTCTTC. This encodes CASRGSGGPNNEQFF.

About this clone itself: An end of the junction differs from the germline gene, which may be a read error. J is TRBJ2-1 and V is TRBV6-6; 16 nucleotides agree with TRBD2. Germline V CDR1 and CDR2: MNHNY, SVGAGI (reference sequence). The CDR3 spans 16 residues. CDR3 in DNA: TGTGCCAGCAGTAACTCCGGGACTAGCGGGAGGGCCCTTGAGTTCTTC. Its protein is CASSNSGTSGRALEFF.

The J gene is TRBJ2-7, the V gene TRBV7-8; 9 bases agree with TRBD1. The V gene's germline CDR1 is SGHVS and CDR2 FQNEAQ. V shed 7 bases, J shed 2 bases, and the junction held 15 bases outside the gene matches. CDR3 length equals 17 residues. The CDR3 sequence: CASTATHRDRGTYEQYF. The CDR3 nucleotides read TGTGCCAGCACCGCGACGCATAGAGACAGGGGGACCTACGAGCAGTACTTC.

V is TRBV5-1 and J is TRBJ2-7; D remains unclear. The CDR3 runs to 15 residues. Trimming took 1 base from V and 5 from J, leaving 16 bases between them. Germline loops: CDR1 SGHRS, CDR2 YFSETQ. The chain's CDR3 is CASSLLGLSYDEQYF. The CDR3 DNA reads TGCGCCAGCAGCTTGCTAGGCCTCTCCTACGACGAGCAGTACTTC. The entire variable domain, with the rest obtained from reference TRBV5-1 and TRBJ2-7, is as follows: KAGVTQTPRYLIKTRGQQVTLSCSPISGHRSVSWYQQTPGQGLQFLFEYFSETQRNKGNFPGRFSGRQFSNSRSEMNVSTLELGDSALYLCASSLLGLSYDEQYFGPGTRLTVT.

The chain couples TRBV7-2 to TRBJ2-1; D is uncertain. The V gene lost 5 bases and the J gene lost 3 bases, with 11 bases spanning the gap. CDR3 length equals 14 residues. Per the germline V gene, CDR1 is SGHTA and CDR2 is FQGNSA. CDR3 in amino acids: CASSPESGYNEQFF. The CDR3 nucleotides read TGTGCCAGCAGCCCCGAATCGGGCTACAATGAGCAGTTCTTC.

This sequence joins TRBV5-5 and TRBJ2-5, with D perhaps matching TRBD2 (5 bases). Trimming shortened V by 4 bases and J by 5 bases, and 18 bases separated the two germline ends. Germline V CDR1 and CDR2: SGHKS, YYEKEE (reference sequence). This CDR3 is built from 15 residues. The DNA for the CDR3 is TGTGCCAGCAGCCAAGATACTGTGGGAGTTGAGACCCAGTACTTC. This gives the protein CASSQDTVGVETQYF.

The chain recombines TRBV11-2 with TRBJ2-1; 8 bases match TRBD2. Trimming removed 2 bases from V and 5 bases from J; junction bases left unmatched: 5. The CDR3 consists of 15 residues. Germline-derived CDR1 and CDR2 are SGHAT and FQNNGV. The CDR3 DNA reads as TGTGCCAGCAGCTTATTCGGGGGGGCGGACAATGAGCAGTTCTTC. It codes for CASSLFGGADNEQFF.

This clone was counted a few times. The genes are TRBV6-1 and TRBJ2-1, with TRBD2 identical over 8 bases. CDR1 is MNHNS and CDR2 is SASEGT in the germline V gene. The length of the CDR3 is 15 residues. The V segment lost 6 bases and the J segment 8 bases; nucleotides outside the gene matches: 12. The CDR3 is CASSSPGLGVDEQFF. The CDR3 nucleotides are TGTGCCAGCAGCTCGCCGGGACTAGGAGTCGATGAGCAGTTCTTC.

The chain uses TRBV7-7 and TRBJ2-5, with 10 bases fitting TRBD2. CDR1 is SSHAT and CDR2 is FNYEAQ in the germline V gene (reference sequence). Trimming took 2 bases from V and 4 from J; bases not matched to a gene: 7. CDR3 size: 16 residues. This CDR3 is CASSLYSSGGLETQYF. CDR3 coding DNA: TGTGCCAGCAGCTTATACAGTAGCGGGGGGTTAGAGACCCAGTACTTC. Supplemented by reference TRBV7-7 and TRBJ2-5, the full variable domain reads GAGVSQSPRYKVTKRGQDVTLRCDPISSHATLYWYQQALGQGPEFLTYFNYEAQPDKSGLPSDRFSAERPEGSISTLTIQRTEQRDSAMYRCASSLYSSGGLETQYFGPGTRLLVL.

V gene TRBV7-2 combines with J gene TRBJ2-3, with 9 bases lining up with TRBD1. The CDR3 is 16 residues long. Germline V gene lookup returns CDR1 SGHTA and CDR2 FQGNSA. Germline trimming cut 2 bases from V and 4 bases from J; bases unmatched to any gene: 7. CDR3 residues: CASSLRAGQGSDTQYF. The DNA of the CDR3 is TGTGCCAGCAGCTTACGGGCGGGACAGGGTTCAGATACGCAGTATTTT. Supplemented by reference TRBV7-2 and TRBJ2-3, the full variable domain reads GAGVSQSPSNKVTEKGKDVELRCDPISGHTALYWYRQSLGQGLEFLIYFQGNSAPDKSGLPSDRFSAERTGGSVSTLTIQRTQQEDSAVYLCASSLRAGQGSDTQYFGPGTRLTVL.

The V call is TRBV7-7, the J call TRBJ2-5; a possible D gene is TRBD2 (6 bases). Trimming took off 3 bases at V and 4 bases at J, with 15 bases between the two ends. Germline lookup yields CDR1 SSHAT and CDR2 FNYEAQ (reference sequence). This CDR3 region has 15 residues. CDR3 coding DNA: TGTGCCAGCAGCTTGGGTTTACGGGGAGGAGAGACCCAGTACTTC. Translation: CASSLGLRGGETQYF.

This sequence joins TRBV6-1 and TRBJ2-7, with 10 bases matching TRBD2. Unmatched junction bases numbered 5, after V lost 6 bases and J lost 0 bases. The CDR3 is 15 residues long. From germline, CDR1 is MNHNS and CDR2 SASEGT. CDR3 in amino acids: CASSYERGGSYEQYF. CDR3 DNA: TGTGCCAGCAGCTACGAGCGGGGGGGCTCCTACGAGCAGTACTTC.

This clone turned up a few times. V and J are TRBV28 and TRBJ1-1; unclear D gene. This CDR3 is 10 amino acids long. V lost 7 bases and J lost 7, with 7 bases in between. Germline lookup yields CDR1 MDHEN and CDR2 SYDVKM. DNA for the CDR3: TGTGCCAGCACCTCGGGTGAAGCTTTCTTT. It is translated as CASTSGEAFF.